This T cell receptor beta chain was obtained from a study of tumor-infiltrating lymphocytes in localized non-small cell lung cancer. Study-level information: Resected tumor was paired with non-adjacent uninvolved lung from the same patient. Whole-study findings and limits: Compared with uninvolved lung, tumors showed higher T cell infiltration by TCRbeta sequencing. Not all patients were TCR sequenced, owing to tissue quantity.

Comments on this clone: No antigen is known for it.

CDR1 is SGHKS, CDR2 YYEKEE, per germline (reference sequence). This CDR3 spans 15 amino acids. With V trimmed by 3 bases and J by 2 bases, 2 bases remained unmatched. Here immunoSEQ multiplex PCR was the method, and the copy in TCRdb shows in-frame clones only, minus some. The sample consists of about 14,000 clones, approximately 68% of them appearing once. The sequenced sample was lung tumor tissue. The clonotype originates from a human donor with non-small cell lung cancer. V gene TRBV5-5 combines with J gene TRBJ1-6, with 7 bases that match TRBD1. The CDR3 DNA reads TGTGCCAGCAGCTCCGGACAGGCCTATAATTCACCCCTCCACTTT. Protein sequence: CASSSGQAYNSPLHF.